The 8 T cell receptor beta chains given below trace back to one sample, sequenced in a study of blood T cells in healthy people across ages. Primed by a sample-barcoded 5' primer and a J-beta primer mix, a second PCR proceeded for 7 to 11 cycles. MiXCR, run by TCRdb on the 5' RACE reads, gives a single entry per CDR3 protein. Here the sample spans 800,000 to 900,000 distinct CDR3 sequences, roughly 60% being singletons. Sequenced material: blood. These receptors all stem from a man aged 25-40 years in good health.

This sequence joins TRBV5-1 and TRBJ2-1, with TRBD2 matching over 8 bases. The DNA matches TRBJ2-7 better at its end, which makes the J call doubtful. CDR3 length: 14 amino acids. CDR1 SGHRS and CDR2 YFSETQ come from the germline V gene. The CDR3 sequence: CASSSGSSYNEQYF. The CDR3, as DNA: TGCGCCAGCTCAAGCGGGAGCTCCTACAATGAGCAGTACTTC.

The chain has TRBV12-3 or TRBV12-4 and TRBJ1-6; D call uncertain. The CDR3 loop spans 13 amino acids. The V and J ends lost 6 bases and 7 bases respectively, with 10 bases between them. In DNA form, the CDR3 reads TGTGCCAGCAGCAAGGGCGCGAATTCACCCCTCCACTTT. Translation gives CASSKGANSPLHF.

The J gene is TRBJ2-7, the V gene TRBV7-2; possibly TRBD2 for D (6 bases). The CDR3 sequence is 15 residues long. The V end lost 6 bases, the J end lost 6 bases, and 21 bases lay between the germline ends. Germline V lookup: CDR1 SGHTA, CDR2 FQGNSA. The chain's CDR3 is CASSSGGNGGFEQYF. CDR3 sequence (DNA): TGTGCCAGCAGTTCAGGAGGGAACGGCGGATTCGAGCAGTACTTC.

The chain recombines TRBV7-9 with TRBJ2-5, with 11 bases aligning to TRBD2. The CDR3 loop spans 16 amino acids. After removal of 4 bases from V and 4 bases from J, the junction contained 8 bases not matched to a gene. Germline loops: CDR1 SEHNR, CDR2 FQNEAQ (reference sequence). The DNA of the CDR3 is TGTGCCAGCAGCTCCCCCCCTAGCGGGGGGAGAGAGACCCAGTACTTC. It codes for CASSSPPSGGRETQYF.

The sample holds one count of this clonotype. The chain combines TRBV4-3 with TRBJ2-3; 9 bases agree with TRBD2. CDR1 and CDR2 (germline): LGHNA, YSLEER. V trimming: 1 base; J trimming: 2 bases; junction bases outside the gene matches: 10. The CDR3 is made up of 18 amino acids. The CDR3 here is CASSQGLLAGKYTDTQYF. The CDR3 nucleotides are TGCGCCAGCAGCCAAGGATTGCTAGCGGGGAAATACACAGATACGCAGTATTTT.

The CDR3 coding sequence is TGTGCCAGCAGCAACCGGGACAGGGAGGGCAATCAGCCCCAGCATTTT. Amino acid sequence: CASSNRDREGNQPQHF. This chain links TRBV21-1 with TRBJ1-5; the table gives TRBD1 as D, unverified against the DNA. TRBV21-1 is described as a pseudogene. The CDR3 loop spans 16 amino acids.

This clonotype was seen once. This may come from a read error, since a much larger clone is one base off. V is TRBV24-1 and J is TRBJ2-7; D is perhaps TRBD1 or TRBD2 (6 bases each). This CDR3 has 12 amino acids. Germline V gene lookup returns CDR1 KGHDR and CDR2 SFDVKD. The CDR3 region is CATSGGSYVQYF. CDR3 nucleotides: TGTGCCACCAGCGGGGGCTCCTACGTGCAGTACTTC.

This CDR3 is CASSLWGQATQYF. DNA of the CDR3: TGTGCCAGCAGTTTATGGGGCCAGGCTACGCAGTATTTT. V usage is TRBV12-3 or TRBV12-4 and J usage is TRBJ2-3, with D maybe TRBD1 (5 bases). The CDR3 has 13 amino acids. Trimming stripped 2 bases from V and 8 bases from J, with 11 bases between.